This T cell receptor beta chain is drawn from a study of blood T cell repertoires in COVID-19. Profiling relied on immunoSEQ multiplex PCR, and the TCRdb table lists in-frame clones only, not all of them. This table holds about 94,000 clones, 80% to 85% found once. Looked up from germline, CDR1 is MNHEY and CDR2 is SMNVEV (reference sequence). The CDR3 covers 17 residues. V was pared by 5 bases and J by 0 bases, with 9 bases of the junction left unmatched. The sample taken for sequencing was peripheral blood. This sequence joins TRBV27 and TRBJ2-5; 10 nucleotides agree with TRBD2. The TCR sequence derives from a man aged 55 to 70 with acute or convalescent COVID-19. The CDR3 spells CASSPLSSGGNQETQYF. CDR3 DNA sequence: TGTGCCAGCAGTCCTCTATCTAGCGGGGGCAACCAAGAGACCCAGTACTTC.